This record covers a single TCR beta chain. Its antigen is currently unknown. The data were obtained in a study of post-analysis software for immune sequencing data. Study-level findings and limits: In patients, 4 to 6 TRBV segments were more frequent than in controls, with TRBV5-6, TRBV5-1 and TRBV20-1 among them.

CDR1 is MNHNS and CDR2 is SASEGT in the germline V gene. Trimming took 1 base from V and 5 from J, leaving 17 bases between them. The CDR3 extends over 16 amino acids. TCR beta libraries were prepared from cDNA with unique molecular identifiers. Input populations of about 0.85 to 11 million T cells gave rise to approximately 500,000 cDNA molecules. TCRdb re-derived calls from the PCR reads in MiXCR, one entry per CDR3 protein. The sample lists hundreds of thousands of distinct CDR3 sequences, around 47% occurring once. The V gene is TRBV6-1, the J gene TRBJ1-1, with D possibly matching TRBD1 (6 bases). Sequencing was performed on blood. The clonotype comes from a girl aged 10 to 17 with multiple sclerosis. The CDR3 sequence is CASSEGAGARGTEAFF. Here the CDR3 DNA reads TGTGCCAGCAGTGAAGGGGCAGGGGCAAGAGGGACTGAAGCTTTCTTT.